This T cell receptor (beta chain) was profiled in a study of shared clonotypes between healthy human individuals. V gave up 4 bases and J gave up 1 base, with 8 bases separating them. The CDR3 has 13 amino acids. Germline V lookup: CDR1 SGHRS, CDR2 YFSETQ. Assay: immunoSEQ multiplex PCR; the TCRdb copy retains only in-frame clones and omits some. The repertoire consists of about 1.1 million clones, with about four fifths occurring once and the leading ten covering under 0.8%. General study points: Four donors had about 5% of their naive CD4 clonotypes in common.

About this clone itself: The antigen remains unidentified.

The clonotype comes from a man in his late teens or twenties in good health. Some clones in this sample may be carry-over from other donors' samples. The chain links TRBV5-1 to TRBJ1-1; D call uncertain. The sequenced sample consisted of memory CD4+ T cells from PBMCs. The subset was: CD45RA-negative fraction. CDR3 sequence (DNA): TGCGCCAGCAGCACGATGCAGAACACTGAAGCTTTCTTT. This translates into CASSTMQNTEAFF.